Included here is one TCR beta chain sequence, with context. Its antigen is as yet unknown. The sample belongs to a study of T cell repertoires in cytomegalovirus infection. Study context: Alongside well-studied HLA-B-restricted CMV epitopes, recently identified HLA-C-restricted CMV epitopes were also used. CMV infection plus the matching HLA type was flagged by public TCR beta signatures.

General study findings and limits: Cumulative frequency (of public TCR beta family members) identified carriers of CMV plus the relevant HLA. Predominance within the ex vivo response was attributable to HLA-C-restricted CMV-specific TCR beta clonotypes.

Trimming removed 8 bases from V and 5 bases from J, with 24 bases in between. The germline V gene has CDR1 MDHEN and CDR2 SYDVKM. The CDR3 contains 16 residues. TCRdb used MiXCR to reprocess the reads, holding one entry per CDR3 protein. The sample shows roughly 700,000 distinct CDR3 sequences, around 31% of them seen only once. The chain joins TRBV28 to TRBJ2-5; D is perhaps TRBD2 (6 bases). The sequence was obtained from a human donor in good health (CMV status not recorded). Some clones in this sample may be carry-over from other donors' samples. The material sequenced was cultured PBMCs, taken from culture after CMV antigen stimulation. CDR3 nucleotide sequence: TGTGCCAGCCGAGGACGGAGGGGTGCGAGGAAGGAGACCCAGTACTTC. Encoded protein: CASRGRRGARKETQYF.